One and the same sample provided the 28 T cell receptor beta chains below, sequenced in a study of blood T cell repertoires in COVID-19. Sequenced by immunoSEQ multiplex PCR; TCRdb stores in-frame clones only, minus some. This sample has just over 75,000 clones; 84% occur once, and the top ten carry 3.5%. Sequenced input: peripheral blood. The origin of the receptors is a man aged 50 or older with acute or convalescent COVID-19.

The CDR3 sequence: CASSPFPRQGPNIQYF. CDR3 DNA: TGTGCCAGCAGCCCCTTCCCACGACAGGGCCCTAACATTCAGTACTTC. This chain links TRBV27 with TRBJ2-4; 7 bases are a match to TRBD1. Trimming removed 6 bases from V and 7 bases from J; junction bases left unmatched: 15. CDR1 is MNHEY, CDR2 SMNVEV, per germline (reference sequence). The length of the CDR3 is 16 residues.

CDR3 sequence: CASSFQPGLGYNEQFF. The DNA of the CDR3 is TGTGCCAGCAGCTTCCAACCGGGACTCGGGTACAATGAGCAGTTCTTC. The V and J genes are TRBV7-2 and TRBJ2-1; D might be TRBD2 (6 bases). CDR1 is SGHTA and CDR2 is FQGNSA in the germline V gene. CDR3 length: 16 amino acids. The ends were cut back, 3 bases at V and 4 bases at J, with 16 bases in the middle.

The rearrangement links TRBV12-3 or TRBV12-4 to TRBJ1-5; D remains unclear. Trimming took off 6 bases at V and 4 bases at J, with 7 bases between the two ends. CDR3 size: 12 residues. The CDR3 DNA sequence: TGTGCCAGCAGCTTTTTAAATCAGCCCCAGCATTTT. Translating it yields CASSFLNQPQHF.

Here the CDR3 reads CASSPSEADGYTF. The CDR3 DNA reads as TGTGCCAGCTCACCCTCGGAGGCCGATGGCTACACCTTC. The rearrangement links TRBV18 to TRBJ1-2; D not resolved. The CDR3 has 13 residues. Germline loops: CDR1 KGHSH, CDR2 LQKENI. V lost 3 bases to trimming and J lost 6 bases, with 11 bases between them.

The chain combines TRBV7-2 with TRBJ2-5, with 11 bases matching TRBD1. Germline CDR1 is SGHTA and CDR2 is FQGNSA. This CDR3 is 15 amino acids long. V shed 9 bases, J shed 5 bases, and the junction held 11 bases outside the gene matches. DNA for the CDR3: TGTGCCAGTAGCACCGGGACAGGGGGTCTGGAGACCCAGTACTTC. Amino acid sequence: CASSTGTGGLETQYF.

CDR3 in amino acids: CATSRAHGRENYGYTF. CDR3 nucleotides: TGTGCCACCAGCAGAGCTCATGGCAGGGAAAACTATGGCTACACCTTC. The V call is TRBV15, the J call TRBJ1-2; a possible D gene is TRBD1 (5 bases). The ends were cut back, 1 base at V and 2 bases at J, with 14 bases in the middle. The CDR3 is 16 residues long. Germline CDR1 and CDR2: LNHNV and YYDKDF (reference sequence).

This clone was counted ten times or more. This chain uses TRBV5-4 with TRBJ2-1; 11 bases line up with TRBD2. Germline V gives CDR1 SGHNT, CDR2 YYREEE (reference sequence). CDR3 length: 15 amino acids. V was clipped by 5 bases and J by 6 bases; unmatched bases: 7. The CDR3 DNA is TGTGCCAGCAGAGTTAGCGGGAGGGCCCGCAATGAGCAGTTCTTC. The encoded protein is CASRVSGRARNEQFF.

The chain uses TRBV9 and TRBJ2-7, with D possibly being TRBD2 (7 bases). V lost 6 bases to trimming and J lost 3 bases, with 16 bases between them. This CDR3 region has 14 residues. Germline V gene data show CDR1 as SGDLS and CDR2 as YYNGEE. The CDR3 DNA sequence: TGTGCCAGCAACCGGGGAGGGGGGATCTACGAGCAGTACTTC. This sequence encodes CASNRGGGIYEQYF. Drawing the rest from reference TRBV9 and TRBJ2-7, the complete variable domain is DSGVTQTPKHLITATGQRVTLRCSPRSGDLSVYWYQQSLDQGLQFLIQYYNGEERAKGNILERFSAQQFPDLHSELNLSSLELGDSALYFCASNRGGGIYEQYFGPGTRLTVT.

V and J are TRBV24-1 and TRBJ1-1; D unresolved. The CDR3 length is 13 residues. The V and J ends lost 11 bases and 1 base respectively, with 13 bases between them. Germline assignment: CDR1 KGHDR and CDR2 SFDVKD. The CDR3 region has the DNA TGTGCCATCCAAAACCGGGAGAACACTGAAGCTTTCTTT. This sequence encodes CAIQNRENTEAFF.

The chain uses TRBV4-3 and TRBJ2-2; TRBD1 agrees at 7 bases. The CDR3 consists of 15 residues. V shed 1 base, J shed 6 bases, and the junction held 5 bases outside the gene matches. Germline V gene data show CDR1 as LGHNA and CDR2 as YSLEER. The CDR3 DNA reads TGCGCCAGCAGCCAAGGACAGGGAAGGGCCGGGGAGCTGTTTTTT. This codes for CASSQGQGRAGELFF.

Points on this clone: One base away lies a much larger clone, so this may be a sequencing read error. This rearrangement joins TRBV6-5 to TRBJ2-7, with 9 bases aligning to TRBD1. Trimming cost V 6 bases and J 4 bases; bases outside gene matches: 7. CDR3 length equals 14 residues. The germline V gene encodes CDR1 MNHEY and CDR2 SVGAGI. The CDR3 protein is CASSPGTGKYEQYF. DNA of the CDR3: TGTGCCAGCAGCCCCGGGACAGGGAAATACGAGCAGTACTTC.

The chain combines TRBV10-3 with TRBJ1-3; a possible D gene is TRBD1 (6 bases). This CDR3 has 18 residues. Germline assignment: CDR1 ENHRY and CDR2 SYGVKD. Trimming cost V 0 bases and J 0 bases, with 15 bases left between them. In nucleotides, the CDR3 is TGTGCCATCAGTGAGTCGGTGATAGGGGGTTTCTCTGGAAACACCATATATTTT. It specifies CAISESVIGGFSGNTIYF.

The chain employs TRBV7-9 and TRBJ2-7, with 9 nucleotides matching TRBD2. After removal of 7 bases from V and 10 bases from J, the junction contained 11 bases not matched to a gene. The CDR3 spans 13 residues. CDR1 and CDR2 from the germline V gene are SEHNR and FQNEAQ (reference sequence). This CDR3 is CASTTSSGSSQYF. CDR3 DNA: TGTGCCAGCACCACGAGTAGCGGGAGCAGTCAGTACTTC. Full variable domain (missing parts from reference TRBV7-9 and TRBJ2-7): DTGVSQNPRHKITKRGQNVTFRCDPISEHNRLYWYRQTLGQGPEFLTYFQNEAQLEKSRLLSDRFSAERPKGSFSTLEIQRTEQGDSAMYLCASTTSSGSSQYFGPGTRLTVT.

The V and J genes are TRBV11-2 and TRBJ2-4; 8 bases align to TRBD1. The J segment lost 7 bases and the V segment lost 5 bases, leaving 7 bases of the junction unmatched. Germline V gene sequence: CDR1 SGHAT, CDR2 FQNNGV. The CDR3 runs to 14 residues. The CDR3 reads CASSLRTGTNIQYF. The CDR3, as DNA: TGTGCCAGCAGCCTGAGGACAGGGACGAACATTCAGTACTTC.

The chain has TRBV7-2 and TRBJ1-2; weak D call: TRBD1 (5 bases). V was pared by 1 base and J by 1 base, with 13 bases between. The CDR3 is 16 amino acids. CDR1 and CDR2 (germline): SGHTA, FQGNSA. CDR3 sequence: CASSLGQGGSNYGYTF. DNA of the CDR3: TGTGCCAGCAGCTTAGGGCAGGGAGGGAGTAACTATGGCTACACCTTC.

The chain couples TRBV9 to TRBJ2-2, with TRBD2 as a possible D gene (7 bases). Germline lookup yields CDR1 SGDLS and CDR2 YYNGEE. Trimming cost V 5 bases and J 6 bases, with 20 bases left between them. This CDR3 contains 16 residues. The DNA of the CDR3 is TGTGCCAGCAGAGTCTCTGGGGAGGGGGTATCCGGGGAGCTGTTTTTT. Amino acid sequence: CASRVSGEGVSGELFF.

The rearrangement links TRBV4-1 to TRBJ2-2; 10 nucleotides agree with TRBD2. This CDR3 has 20 residues. From germline, CDR1 is MGHRA and CDR2 YSYEKL. V lost 0 bases to trimming and J lost 1 base; unmatched junction nucleotides: 11. CDR3 sequence: CASSQDRPLAGERNTGELFF. The DNA for the CDR3 is TGCGCCAGCAGCCAAGATCGGCCTCTAGCGGGGGAAAGGAACACCGGGGAGCTGTTTTTT.

The chain recombines TRBV5-4 with TRBJ2-5; 7 bases align to TRBD2. V lost 4 bases, J lost 2 bases, and 8 bases stayed unmatched. Germline V gene lookup returns CDR1 SGHNT and CDR2 YYREEE (reference sequence). The CDR3 is made up of 15 amino acids. The CDR3 region is CASSPSGGGQETQYF. The CDR3 nucleotides are TGTGCCAGCAGCCCCTCTGGGGGGGGACAAGAGACCCAGTACTTC.

The genes are TRBV14 and TRBJ1-6, with D unresolved. The germline gives CDR1 SGHDN, CDR2 FVKESK. This CDR3 spans 13 amino acids. Trimming stripped 0 bases from V and 10 bases from J, with 7 bases between. CDR3 residues: CASSQEIRSPLHF. CDR3 DNA sequence: TGTGCCAGCAGCCAAGAGATCAGATCACCCCTCCACTTT.

In DNA form, the CDR3 reads TGTGCCAGCAGCCAGGGACAGGGGACAAACATTCAGTACTTC. Translated, it gives CASSQGQGTNIQYF. This rearrangement joins TRBV7-2 to TRBJ2-4, with 10 bases matching TRBD1. J lost 6 bases, V lost 5 bases, and 4 bases had no gene match. Germline V lookup: CDR1 SGHTA, CDR2 FQGNSA. The CDR3 is made up of 14 amino acids.

V is TRBV15 and J is TRBJ1-6; 7 bases match TRBD1. CDR3 length equals 15 residues. The germline CDR1 and CDR2 sequences are LNHNV and YYDKDF (reference sequence). V lost 8 bases and J lost 7; bases outside the gene matches: 11. CDR3 amino acids: CATSDRALGNSPLHF. The CDR3 DNA reads as TGTGCCACCTCCGACAGGGCCCTCGGGAATTCACCCCTCCACTTT.

The V and J genes are TRBV28 and TRBJ1-1; tentatively, D is TRBD1 (6 bases). The CDR3 consists of 13 residues. Looked up from germline, CDR1 is MDHEN and CDR2 is SYDVKM. The V end was cut by 4 bases, the J end by 0 bases, with 6 bases between. The CDR3 sequence is CASSYRVNTEAFF. For the CDR3, the DNA is TGTGCCAGCAGTTACAGGGTGAACACTGAAGCTTTCTTT. The complete variable domain, with remaining parts taken from reference TRBV28 and TRBJ1-1, reads DVKVTQSSRYLVKRTGEKVFLECVQDMDHENMFWYRQDPGLGLRLIYFSYDVKMKEKGDIPEGYSVSREKKERFSLILESASTNQTSMYLCASSYRVNTEAFFGQGTRLTVV.

The chain combines TRBV4-3 with TRBJ2-5; D is undetermined. This CDR3 region has 14 residues. Germline lookup yields CDR1 LGHNA and CDR2 YSLEER. The V and J ends lost 3 bases and 5 bases respectively, with 13 bases between them. CDR3 bases: TGCGCCAGCAGCCAGGCCGCGGCGCGGGAGACCCAGTACTTC. It specifies CASSQAAARETQYF.

This chain connects TRBV11-2 to TRBJ2-3; perhaps TRBD1 as D (6 bases). Per the germline V gene, CDR1 is SGHAT and CDR2 is FQNNGV. This CDR3 has 13 amino acids. V lost 5 bases and J lost 5, with 11 bases in between. The CDR3 bases are TGTGCCAGCAGCGCGCGGACAGTAGATACGCAGTATTTT. Protein product: CASSARTVDTQYF.

The chain carries TRBV11-2 and TRBJ2-7; perhaps TRBD1 as D (6 bases). The germline V gene has CDR1 SGHAT and CDR2 FQNNGV. V lost 5 bases to trimming and J lost 0 bases, with 23 bases between them. The CDR3 sequence is 18 residues long. CDR3 protein: CASSHYSGGRTNSYEQYF. Written as DNA, the CDR3 is TGTGCCAGCAGCCACTATTCTGGGGGCCGTACTAACTCCTACGAGCAGTACTTC.

The chain recombines TRBV24-1 with TRBJ2-1; 7 positions agree with TRBD2. V gave up 5 bases and J gave up 3 bases; unmatched junction bases: 12. This CDR3 contains 17 residues. Germline CDR1 KGHDR, CDR2 SFDVKD. This CDR3 reads CATSGGGLGTIYNEQFF. CDR3 nucleotides: TGTGCCACCAGTGGCGGAGGCTTAGGGACTATCTACAATGAGCAGTTCTTC.

This chain connects TRBV7-2 to TRBJ2-7, with D possibly TRBD2 on 6 matching bases. Trimming pared 8 bases from V and 6 bases from J, leaving 20 bases between. Germline V gives CDR1 SGHTA, CDR2 FQGNSA. The CDR3 spans 14 residues. The CDR3 nucleotides are TGTGCCAGCGCCCAGTCAGGAGGGCCGTTCGAGCAGTACTTC. Translated: CASAQSGGPFEQYF.

This clone was counted a few times. The CDR3 is CASRTGTGGAETQYF. CDR3 DNA sequence: TGTGCCAGTAGGACCGGGACAGGGGGCGCAGAGACCCAGTACTTC. The V and J genes are TRBV19 and TRBJ2-5; 12 bases are shared with TRBD1. The CDR3 contains 15 residues. Germline V gene data show CDR1 as LNHDA and CDR2 as SQIVND (reference sequence). The trim removed 6 bases at V and 4 bases at J, leaving 6 bases unmatched. The full variable domain, rest sourced from reference TRBV19 and TRBJ2-5, is DGGITQSPKYLFRKEGQNVTLSCEQNLNHDAMYWYRQDPGQGLRLIYYSQIVNDFQKGDIAEGYSVSREKKESFPLTVTSAQKNPTAFYLCASRTGTGGAETQYFGPGTRLLVL.